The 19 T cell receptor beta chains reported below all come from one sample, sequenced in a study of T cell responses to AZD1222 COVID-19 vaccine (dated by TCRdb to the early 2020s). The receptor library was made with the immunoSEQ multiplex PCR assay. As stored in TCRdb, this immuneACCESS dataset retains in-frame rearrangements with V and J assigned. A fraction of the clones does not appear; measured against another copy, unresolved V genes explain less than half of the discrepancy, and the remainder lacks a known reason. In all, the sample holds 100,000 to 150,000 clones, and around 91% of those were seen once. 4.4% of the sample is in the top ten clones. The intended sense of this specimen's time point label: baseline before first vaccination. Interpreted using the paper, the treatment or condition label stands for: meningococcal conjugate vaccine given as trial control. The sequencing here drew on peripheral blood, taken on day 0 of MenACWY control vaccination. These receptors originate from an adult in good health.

The CDR3 protein is CASSLRGTSGRAPDTQYF. CDR3 nucleotide sequence: TGTGCCAGCAGCCTAAGAGGGACTAGCGGGAGGGCCCCAGATACGCAGTATTTT. This sequence joins TRBV4-2 and TRBJ2-3; TRBD2 matches at 16 bases. In germline, CDR1 is LGHNA, CDR2 YNFKEQ. Trimming cost V 4 bases and J 4 bases; bases outside gene matches: 8. CDR3 length: 18 residues.

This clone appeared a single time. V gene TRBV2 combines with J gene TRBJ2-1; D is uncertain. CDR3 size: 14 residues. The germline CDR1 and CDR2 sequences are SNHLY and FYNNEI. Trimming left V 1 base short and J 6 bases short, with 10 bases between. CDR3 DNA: TGTGCCAGCAGTGAAGGTGACGTTTTCAATGAGCAGTTCTTC. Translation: CASSEGDVFNEQFF.

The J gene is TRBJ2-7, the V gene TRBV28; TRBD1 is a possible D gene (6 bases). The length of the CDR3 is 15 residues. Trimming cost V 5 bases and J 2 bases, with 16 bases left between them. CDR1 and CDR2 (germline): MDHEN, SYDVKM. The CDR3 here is CASSPVEDSAYEQYF. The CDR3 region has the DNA TGTGCCAGCAGTCCTGTGGAGGACAGCGCCTACGAGCAGTACTTC. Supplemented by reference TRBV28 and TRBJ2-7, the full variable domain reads DVKVTQSSRYLVKRTGEKVFLECVQDMDHENMFWYRQDPGLGLRLIYFSYDVKMKEKGDIPEGYSVSREKKERFSLILESASTNQTSMYLCASSPVEDSAYEQYFGPGTRLTVT.

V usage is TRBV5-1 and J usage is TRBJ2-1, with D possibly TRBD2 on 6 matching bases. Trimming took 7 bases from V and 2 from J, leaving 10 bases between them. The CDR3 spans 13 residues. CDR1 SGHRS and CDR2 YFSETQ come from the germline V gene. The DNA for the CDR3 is TGCGCCAGCGGGGTAGCGGCCTACAATGAGCAGTTCTTC. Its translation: CASGVAAYNEQFF.

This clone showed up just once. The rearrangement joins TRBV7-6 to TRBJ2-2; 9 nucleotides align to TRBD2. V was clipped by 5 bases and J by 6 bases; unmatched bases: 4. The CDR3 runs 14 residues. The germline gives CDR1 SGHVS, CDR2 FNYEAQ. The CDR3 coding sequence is TGTGCCAGCAGCGTCGGGACTAGCTCCGGGGAGCTGTTTTTT. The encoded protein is CASSVGTSSGELFF.

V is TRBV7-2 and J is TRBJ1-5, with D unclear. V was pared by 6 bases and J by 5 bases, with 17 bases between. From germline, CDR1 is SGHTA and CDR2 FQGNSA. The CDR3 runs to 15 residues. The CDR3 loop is CASRKTGEGDQPQHF. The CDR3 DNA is TGTGCCAGCAGGAAGACCGGGGAGGGAGATCAGCCCCAGCATTTT.

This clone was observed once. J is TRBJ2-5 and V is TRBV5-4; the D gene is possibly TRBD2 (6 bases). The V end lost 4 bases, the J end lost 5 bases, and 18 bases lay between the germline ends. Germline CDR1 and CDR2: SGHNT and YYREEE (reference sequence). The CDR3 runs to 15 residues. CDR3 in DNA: TGTGCCAGCAGCCCGCGGTCGGGAGTTGGGGAGACCCAGTACTTC. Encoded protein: CASSPRSGVGETQYF.

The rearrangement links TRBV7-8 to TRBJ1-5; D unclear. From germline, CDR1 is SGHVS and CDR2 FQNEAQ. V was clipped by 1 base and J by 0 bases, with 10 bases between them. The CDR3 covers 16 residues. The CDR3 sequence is CASSLGYRASNQPQHF. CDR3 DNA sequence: TGTGCCAGCAGCTTAGGTTATAGGGCTAGCAATCAGCCCCAGCATTTT.

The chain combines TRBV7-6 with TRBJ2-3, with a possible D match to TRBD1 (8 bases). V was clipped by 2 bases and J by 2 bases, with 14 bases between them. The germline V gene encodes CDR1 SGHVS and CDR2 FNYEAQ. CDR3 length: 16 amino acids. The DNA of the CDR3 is TGTGCCAGCAGCTTAACAGGGGGGGTCCCCACAGATACGCAGTATTTT. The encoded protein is CASSLTGGVPTDTQYF.

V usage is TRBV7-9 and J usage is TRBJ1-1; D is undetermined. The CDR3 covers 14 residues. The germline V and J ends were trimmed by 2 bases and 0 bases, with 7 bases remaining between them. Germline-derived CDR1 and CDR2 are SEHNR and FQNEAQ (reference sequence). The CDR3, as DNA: TGTGCCAGCAGCTTAATAAGCGTGAACACTGAAGCTTTCTTT. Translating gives CASSLISVNTEAFF.

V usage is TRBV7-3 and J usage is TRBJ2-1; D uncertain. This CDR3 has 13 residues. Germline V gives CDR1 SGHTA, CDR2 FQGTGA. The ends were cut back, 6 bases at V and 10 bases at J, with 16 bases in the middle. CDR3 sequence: CASSKQWNSEQFF. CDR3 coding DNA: TGTGCCAGCAGTAAACAGTGGAACTCGGAGCAGTTCTTC.

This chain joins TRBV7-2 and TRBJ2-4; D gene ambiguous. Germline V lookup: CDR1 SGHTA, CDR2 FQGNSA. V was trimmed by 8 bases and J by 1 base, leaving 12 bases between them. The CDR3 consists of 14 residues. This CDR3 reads CASPRPLAKNIQYF. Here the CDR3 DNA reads TGTGCCAGCCCCAGGCCCTTGGCCAAAAACATTCAGTACTTC.

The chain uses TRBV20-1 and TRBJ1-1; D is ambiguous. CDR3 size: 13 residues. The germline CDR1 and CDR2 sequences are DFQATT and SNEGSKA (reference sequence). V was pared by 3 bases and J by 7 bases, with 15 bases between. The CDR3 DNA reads TGCAGTGCTAGTTATGGGTTACACGGTGAAGCTTTCTTT. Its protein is CSASYGLHGEAFF.

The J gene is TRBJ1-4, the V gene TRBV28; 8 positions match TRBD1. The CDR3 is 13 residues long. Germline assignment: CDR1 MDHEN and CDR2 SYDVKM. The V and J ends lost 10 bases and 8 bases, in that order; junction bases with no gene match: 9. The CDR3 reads CAIRQGSREKLFF. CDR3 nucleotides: TGTGCCATACGACAGGGGAGCCGAGAAAAACTGTTTTTT.

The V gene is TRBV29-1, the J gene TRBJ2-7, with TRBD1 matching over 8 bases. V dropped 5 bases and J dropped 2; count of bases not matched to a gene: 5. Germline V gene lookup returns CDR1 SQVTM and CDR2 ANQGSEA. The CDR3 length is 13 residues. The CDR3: CSVRTGTAYEQYF. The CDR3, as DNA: TGCAGCGTTCGGACAGGGACAGCCTACGAGCAGTACTTC.

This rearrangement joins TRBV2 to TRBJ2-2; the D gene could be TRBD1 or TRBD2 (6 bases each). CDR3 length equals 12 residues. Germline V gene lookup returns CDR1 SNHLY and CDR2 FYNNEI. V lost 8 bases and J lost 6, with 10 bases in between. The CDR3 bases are TGTGCCAGCGGGGGCGGGGCCGGGGAGCTGTTTTTT. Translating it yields CASGGGAGELFF.

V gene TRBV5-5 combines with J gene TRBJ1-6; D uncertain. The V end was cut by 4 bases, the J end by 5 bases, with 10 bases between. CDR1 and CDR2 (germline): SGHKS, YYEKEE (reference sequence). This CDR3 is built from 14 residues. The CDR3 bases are TGTGCCAGCAGCGAAGGGTTTGATAATTCACCCCTCCACTTT. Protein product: CASSEGFDNSPLHF.

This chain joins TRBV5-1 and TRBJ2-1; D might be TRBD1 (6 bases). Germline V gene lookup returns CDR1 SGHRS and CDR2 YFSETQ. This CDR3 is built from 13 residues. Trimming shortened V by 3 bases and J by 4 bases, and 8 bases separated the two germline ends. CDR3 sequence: CASSSGTYNEQFF. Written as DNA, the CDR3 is TGCGCCAGCAGCTCCGGGACATACAATGAGCAGTTCTTC.

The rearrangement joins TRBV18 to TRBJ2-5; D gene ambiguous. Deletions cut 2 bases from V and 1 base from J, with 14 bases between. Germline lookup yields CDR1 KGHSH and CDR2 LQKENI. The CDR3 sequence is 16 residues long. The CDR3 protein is CASSPSFSGGQETQYF. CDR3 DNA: TGTGCCAGCTCACCATCCTTCTCGGGTGGCCAAGAGACCCAGTACTTC.